This TCR beta chain was observed in a study of blood T cells in healthy people across ages. Together with a sample-barcoded 5' primer, a J-beta primer mix was included in a second PCR lasting roughly 6 to 12 cycles. TCRdb re-called the 5' RACE reads with MiXCR, one entry per CDR3 protein. The sample consists of 550,000 to 650,000 distinct CDR3 sequences, 25% to 35% of them appearing once. They isolated at least 6 million PBMCs from each sample. The ends were cut back, 5 bases at V and 6 bases at J, with 24 bases in the middle. This CDR3 is built from 17 residues. Per the germline V gene, CDR1 is SGHTA and CDR2 is FQGNSA.

The clonotype comes from a woman of 80 years or more in good health. V is TRBV7-2 and J is TRBJ2-3; D might be TRBD2 (6 bases). The sequenced sample consisted of blood. CDR3 in amino acids: CASSRSVGRGSRDTQYF. The CDR3 bases are TGTGCCAGCAGCCGAAGTGTGGGTCGGGGGTCCCGGGATACGCAGTATTTT. The entire variable domain, with the rest obtained from reference TRBV7-2 and TRBJ2-3, is as follows: GAGVSQSPSNKVTEKGKDVELRCDPISGHTALYWYRQSLGQGLEFLIYFQGNSAPDKSGLPSDRFSAERTGGSVSTLTIQRTQQEDSAVYLCASSRSVGRGSRDTQYFGPGTRLTVL.